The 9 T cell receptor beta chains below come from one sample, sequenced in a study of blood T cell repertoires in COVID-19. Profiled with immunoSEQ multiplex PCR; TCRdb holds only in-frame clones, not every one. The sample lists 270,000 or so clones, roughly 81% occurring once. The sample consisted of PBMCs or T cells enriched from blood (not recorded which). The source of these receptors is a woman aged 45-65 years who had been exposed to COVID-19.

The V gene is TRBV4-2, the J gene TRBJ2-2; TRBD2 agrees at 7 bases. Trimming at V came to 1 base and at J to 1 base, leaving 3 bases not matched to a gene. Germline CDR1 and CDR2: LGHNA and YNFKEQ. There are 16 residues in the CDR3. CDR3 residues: CASSQAGGLNTGELFF. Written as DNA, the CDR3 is TGTGCCAGCAGCCAAGCGGGGGGTCTGAACACCGGGGAGCTGTTTTTT.

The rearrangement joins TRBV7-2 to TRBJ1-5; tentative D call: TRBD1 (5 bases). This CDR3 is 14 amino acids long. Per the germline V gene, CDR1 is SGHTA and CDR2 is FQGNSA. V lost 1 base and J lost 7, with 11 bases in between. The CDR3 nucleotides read TGTGCCAGCAGCTTAGAAGGGGCAGAGCAGCCCCAGCATTTT. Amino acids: CASSLEGAEQPQHF.

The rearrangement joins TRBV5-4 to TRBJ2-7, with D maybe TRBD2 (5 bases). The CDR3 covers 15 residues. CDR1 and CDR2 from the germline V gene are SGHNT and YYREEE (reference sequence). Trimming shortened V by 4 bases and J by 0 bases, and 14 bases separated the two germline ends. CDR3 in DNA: TGTGCCAGCAGCCGCCGGTACGGGGACTCCTACGAGCAGTACTTC. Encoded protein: CASSRRYGDSYEQYF.

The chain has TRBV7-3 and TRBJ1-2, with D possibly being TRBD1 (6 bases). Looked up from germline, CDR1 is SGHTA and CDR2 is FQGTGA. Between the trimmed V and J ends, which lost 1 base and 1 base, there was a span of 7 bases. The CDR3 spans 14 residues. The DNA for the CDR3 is TGTGCCAGCAGCTTAAACAGGGTTAACTATGGCTACACCTTC. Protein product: CASSLNRVNYGYTF. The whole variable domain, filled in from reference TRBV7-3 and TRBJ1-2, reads GAGVSQTPSNKVTEKGKYVELRCDPISGHTALYWYRQSLGQGPEFLIYFQGTGAADDSGLPNDRFFAVRPEGSVSTLKIQRTERGDSAVYLCASSLNRVNYGYTFGSGTRLTVV.

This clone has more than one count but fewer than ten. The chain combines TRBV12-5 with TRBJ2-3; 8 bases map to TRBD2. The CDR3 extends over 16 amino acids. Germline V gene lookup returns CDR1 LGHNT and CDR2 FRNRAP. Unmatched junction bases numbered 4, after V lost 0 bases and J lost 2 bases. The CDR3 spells CASGLVRGGYTDTQYF. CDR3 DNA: TGTGCTAGTGGTTTGGTCCGGGGGGGATACACAGATACGCAGTATTTT.

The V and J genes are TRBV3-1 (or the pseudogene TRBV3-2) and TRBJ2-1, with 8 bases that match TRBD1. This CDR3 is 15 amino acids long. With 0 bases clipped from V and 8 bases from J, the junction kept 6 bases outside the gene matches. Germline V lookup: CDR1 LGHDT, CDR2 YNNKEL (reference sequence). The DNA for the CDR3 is TGTGCCAGCAGCCAAGAACAGGGGGTGGCAGATGAGCAGTTCTTC. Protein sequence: CASSQEQGVADEQFF.

Written as DNA, the CDR3 is TGTGCCAGCAGTTTACGACAGGTTGGGACTGAAGCTTTCTTT. The encoded protein is CASSLRQVGTEAFF. The V gene is TRBV27, the J gene TRBJ1-1, with D perhaps matching TRBD1 (6 bases). The CDR3 spans 14 residues. Trimming took 2 bases from V and 5 from J, leaving 12 bases between them. CDR1 MNHEY and CDR2 SMNVEV come from the germline V gene (reference sequence).

As DNA, the CDR3 is TGTGCCAGTAGTGCTAGGACAGCCAATAGCAATCAGCCCCAGCATTTT. This encodes CASSARTANSNQPQHF. The rearrangement links TRBV19 to TRBJ1-5; tentative D call: TRBD1 (6 bases). Trimming shortened V by 5 bases and J by 0 bases, and 14 bases separated the two germline ends. The V gene's germline CDR1 is LNHDA and CDR2 SQIVND (reference sequence). This CDR3 region has 16 residues.

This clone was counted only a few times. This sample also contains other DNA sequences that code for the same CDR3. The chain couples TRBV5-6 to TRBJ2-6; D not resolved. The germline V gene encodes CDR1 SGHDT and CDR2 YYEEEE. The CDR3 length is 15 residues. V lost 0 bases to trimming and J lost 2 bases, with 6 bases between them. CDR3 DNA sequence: TGTGCCAGCAGCTTGGGAGGTCCTGGGGCCAACGTCCTGACTTTC. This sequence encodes CASSLGGPGANVLTF.